This T cell receptor beta chain was identified during a study of OX40 agonist ivuxolimab in advanced cancers. Method: immunoSEQ multiplex PCR; TCRdb's copy keeps in-frame clones and lacks some. Of 22,000 or so clones listed, over 65% are singletons. The CDR3 consists of 12 residues. Trimming cost V 7 bases and J 10 bases; bases outside gene matches: 6. Germline CDR1 reads MNHEY; CDR2 reads SMNVEV (reference sequence). The sequences come from CD4+ or CD8+ T cells sorted from blood, collected in a trial of the OX40 agonist ivuxolimab. The receptor comes from an adult with an advanced solid tumor such as melanoma, head and neck, liver or kidney cancer. The chain has TRBV27 and TRBJ2-1, with 8 bases lining up with TRBD2. CDR3 residues: CASNGLAGEQFF. The CDR3 bases are TGTGCCAGCAATGGACTAGCAGGCGAGCAGTTCTTC.